This T cell receptor (beta chain) was identified during a study of cytomegalovirus exposure and HLA in healthy donors. The CDR3 runs to 16 residues. Per the germline V gene, CDR1 is LGHNA and CDR2 is YNFKEQ. V was pared by 4 bases and J by 0 bases, with 12 bases between. This clone was counted between two and nine times. The PCR ran on 60 Vbeta and 13 Jbeta primers. Measured with immunoSEQ multiplex PCR; TCRdb has only the in-frame clones, and not every one. The sample carries 120,000 or so clones, about four fifths recorded once. The sequence came from a woman aged 45-65 years in good health and CMV-seropositive. The chain couples TRBV4-2 to TRBJ2-2; tentative D call: TRBD1 (6 bases). The specimen sequenced was PBMCs. The chain's CDR3 is CASSPYRDSNTGELFF. The CDR3 bases are TGTGCCAGCAGCCCCTACAGGGATTCGAACACCGGGGAGCTGTTTTTT.